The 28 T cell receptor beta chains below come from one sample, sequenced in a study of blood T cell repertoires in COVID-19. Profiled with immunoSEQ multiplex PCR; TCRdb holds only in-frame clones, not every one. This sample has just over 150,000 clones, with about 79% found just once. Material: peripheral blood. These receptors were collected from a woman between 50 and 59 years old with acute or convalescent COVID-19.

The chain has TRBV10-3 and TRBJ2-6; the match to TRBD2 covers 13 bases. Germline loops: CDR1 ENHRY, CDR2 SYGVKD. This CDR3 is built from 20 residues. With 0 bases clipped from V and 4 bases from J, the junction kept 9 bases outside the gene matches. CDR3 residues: CAISESLGLAGSSGANVLTF. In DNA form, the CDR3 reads TGTGCCATCAGTGAGTCTCTGGGACTAGCGGGAAGTTCGGGGGCCAACGTCCTGACTTTC.

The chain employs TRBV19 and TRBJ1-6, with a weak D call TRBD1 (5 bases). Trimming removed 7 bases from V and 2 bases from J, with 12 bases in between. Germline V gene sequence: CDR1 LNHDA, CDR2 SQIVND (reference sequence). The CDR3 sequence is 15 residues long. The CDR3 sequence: CASNQGTAYNSPLHF. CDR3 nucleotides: TGTGCCAGTAATCAGGGAACGGCCTATAATTCACCCCTCCACTTT.

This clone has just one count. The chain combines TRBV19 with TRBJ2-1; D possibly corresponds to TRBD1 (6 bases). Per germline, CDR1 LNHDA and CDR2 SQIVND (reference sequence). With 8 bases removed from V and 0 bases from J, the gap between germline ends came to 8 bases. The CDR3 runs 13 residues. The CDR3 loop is CASGQSSYNEQFF. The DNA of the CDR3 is TGTGCCAGTGGACAGAGCTCCTACAATGAGCAGTTCTTC.

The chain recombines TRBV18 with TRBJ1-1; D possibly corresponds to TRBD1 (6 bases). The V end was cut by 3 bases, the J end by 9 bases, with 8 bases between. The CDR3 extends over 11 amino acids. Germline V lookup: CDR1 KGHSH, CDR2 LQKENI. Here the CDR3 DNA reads TGTGCCAGCTCACCCGGACAGCAAGCTTTCTTT. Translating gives CASSPGQQAFF. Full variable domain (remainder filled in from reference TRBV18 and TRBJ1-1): NAGVMQNPRHLVRRRGQEARLRCSPMKGHSHVYWYRQLPEEGLKFMVYLQKENIIDESGMPKERFSAEFPKEGPSILRIQQVVRGDSAAYFCASSPGQQAFFGQGTRLTVV.

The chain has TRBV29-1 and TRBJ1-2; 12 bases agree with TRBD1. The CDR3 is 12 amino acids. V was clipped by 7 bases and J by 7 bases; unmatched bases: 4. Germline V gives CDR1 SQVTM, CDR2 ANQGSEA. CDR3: CSGGQGALGYTF. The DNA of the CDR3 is TGCAGCGGGGGACAGGGGGCGCTTGGCTACACCTTC.

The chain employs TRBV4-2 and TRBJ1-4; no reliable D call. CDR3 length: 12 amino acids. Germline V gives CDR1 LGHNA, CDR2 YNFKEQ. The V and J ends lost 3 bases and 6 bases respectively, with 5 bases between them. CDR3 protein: CASSQFDEKLFF. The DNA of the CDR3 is TGTGCCAGCAGCCAGTTCGATGAAAAACTGTTTTTT.

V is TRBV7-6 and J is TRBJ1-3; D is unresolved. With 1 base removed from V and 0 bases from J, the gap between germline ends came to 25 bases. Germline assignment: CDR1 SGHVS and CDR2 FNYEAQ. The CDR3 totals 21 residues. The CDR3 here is CASSLEVVGSEFTDSGNTIYF. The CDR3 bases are TGTGCCAGCAGCTTAGAGGTTGTGGGCTCAGAGTTTACGGACTCTGGAAACACCATATATTTT.

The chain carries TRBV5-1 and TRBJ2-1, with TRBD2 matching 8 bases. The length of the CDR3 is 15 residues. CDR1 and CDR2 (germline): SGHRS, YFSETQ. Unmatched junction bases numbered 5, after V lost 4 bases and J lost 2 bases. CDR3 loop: CASSPTGGAYNEQFF. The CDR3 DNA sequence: TGCGCCAGCAGCCCTACGGGGGGGGCCTACAATGAGCAGTTCTTC.

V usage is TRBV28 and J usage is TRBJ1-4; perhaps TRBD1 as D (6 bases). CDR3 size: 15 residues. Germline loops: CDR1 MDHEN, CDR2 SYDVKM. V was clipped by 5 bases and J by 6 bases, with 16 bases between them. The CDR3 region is CASSTPGQYDEKLFF. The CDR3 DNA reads TGTGCCAGCAGTACTCCGGGACAATACGATGAAAAACTGTTTTTT.

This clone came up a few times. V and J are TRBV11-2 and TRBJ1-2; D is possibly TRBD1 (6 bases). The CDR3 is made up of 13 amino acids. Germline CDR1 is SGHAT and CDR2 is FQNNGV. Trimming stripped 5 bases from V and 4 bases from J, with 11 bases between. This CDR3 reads CASSPSTGYGYTF. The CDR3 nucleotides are TGTGCCAGCAGCCCATCGACAGGCTATGGCTACACCTTC.

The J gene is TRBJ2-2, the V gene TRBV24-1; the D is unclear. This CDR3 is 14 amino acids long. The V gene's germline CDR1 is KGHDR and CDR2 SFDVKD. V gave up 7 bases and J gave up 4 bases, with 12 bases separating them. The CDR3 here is CATRSPLSTGELFF. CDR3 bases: TGTGCCACCAGGTCACCGTTGAGCACCGGGGAGCTGTTTTTT.

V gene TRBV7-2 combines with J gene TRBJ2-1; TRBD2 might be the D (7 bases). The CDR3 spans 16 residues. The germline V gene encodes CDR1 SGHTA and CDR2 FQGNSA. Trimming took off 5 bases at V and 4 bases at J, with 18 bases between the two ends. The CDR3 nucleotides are TGTGCCAGCAGCCTCCTGGGGGGGGCGCGGTACAATGAGCAGTTCTTC. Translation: CASSLLGGARYNEQFF.

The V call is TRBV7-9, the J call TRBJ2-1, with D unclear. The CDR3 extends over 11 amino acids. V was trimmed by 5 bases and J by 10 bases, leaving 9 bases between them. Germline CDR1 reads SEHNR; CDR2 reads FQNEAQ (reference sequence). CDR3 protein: CASSARWEQFF. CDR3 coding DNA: TGTGCCAGCAGCGCCCGGTGGGAGCAGTTCTTC.

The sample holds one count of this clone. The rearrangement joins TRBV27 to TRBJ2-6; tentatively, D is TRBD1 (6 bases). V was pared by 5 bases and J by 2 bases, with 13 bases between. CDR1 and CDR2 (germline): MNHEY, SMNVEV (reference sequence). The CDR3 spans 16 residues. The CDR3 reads CASSRKAGAGANVLTF. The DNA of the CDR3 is TGTGCCAGCAGTCGAAAGGCAGGGGCTGGGGCCAACGTCCTGACTTTC.

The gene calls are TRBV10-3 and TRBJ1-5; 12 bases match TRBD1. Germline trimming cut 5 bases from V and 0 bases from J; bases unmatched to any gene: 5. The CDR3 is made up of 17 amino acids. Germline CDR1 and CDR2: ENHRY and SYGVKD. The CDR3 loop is CAISPGDRGLSNQPQHF. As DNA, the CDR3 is TGTGCCATCAGTCCAGGGGACAGGGGGCTTAGCAATCAGCCCCAGCATTTT.

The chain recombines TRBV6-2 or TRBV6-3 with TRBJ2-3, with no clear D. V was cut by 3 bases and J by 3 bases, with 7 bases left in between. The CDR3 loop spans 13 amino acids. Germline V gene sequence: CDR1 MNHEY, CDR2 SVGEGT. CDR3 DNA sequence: TGTGCCAGCAGTTATCAGGCGACAGATACGCAGTATTTT. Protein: CASSYQATDTQYF.

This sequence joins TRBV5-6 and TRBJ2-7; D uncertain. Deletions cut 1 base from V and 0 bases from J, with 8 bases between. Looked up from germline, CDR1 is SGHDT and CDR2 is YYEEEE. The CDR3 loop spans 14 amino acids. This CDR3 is CASSLPPNSYEQYF. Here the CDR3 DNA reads TGTGCCAGCAGCTTGCCCCCCAACTCCTACGAGCAGTACTTC.

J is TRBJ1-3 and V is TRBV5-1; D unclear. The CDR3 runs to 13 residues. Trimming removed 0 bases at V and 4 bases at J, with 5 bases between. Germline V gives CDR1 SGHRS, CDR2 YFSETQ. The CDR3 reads CASSLGGGNTIYF. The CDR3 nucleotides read TGCGCCAGCAGCTTGGGCGGGGGAAACACCATATATTTT.

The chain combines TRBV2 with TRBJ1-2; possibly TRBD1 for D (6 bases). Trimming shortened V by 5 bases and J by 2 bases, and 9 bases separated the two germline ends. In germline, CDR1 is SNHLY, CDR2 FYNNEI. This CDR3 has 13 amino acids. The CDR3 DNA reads TGTGCCAGCAGTAGTACAGGGAACTATGGCTACACCTTC. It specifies CASSSTGNYGYTF.

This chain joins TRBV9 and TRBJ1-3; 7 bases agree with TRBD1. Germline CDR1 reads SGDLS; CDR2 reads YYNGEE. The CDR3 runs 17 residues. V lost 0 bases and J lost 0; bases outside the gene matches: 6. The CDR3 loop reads CASSVGQGTYSGNTIYF. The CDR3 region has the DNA TGTGCCAGCAGCGTAGGACAGGGAACGTACTCTGGAAACACCATATATTTT. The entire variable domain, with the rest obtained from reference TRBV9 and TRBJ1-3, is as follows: DSGVTQTPKHLITATGQRVTLRCSPRSGDLSVYWYQQSLDQGLQFLIQYYNGEERAKGNILERFSAQQFPDLHSELNLSSLELGDSALYFCASSVGQGTYSGNTIYFGEGSWLTVV.

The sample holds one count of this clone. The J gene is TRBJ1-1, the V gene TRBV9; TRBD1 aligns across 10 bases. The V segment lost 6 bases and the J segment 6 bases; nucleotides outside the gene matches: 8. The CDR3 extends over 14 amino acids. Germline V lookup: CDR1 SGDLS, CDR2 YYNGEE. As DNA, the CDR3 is TGTGCCAGCACCCCGGGACAGGGGTTCCCTGAAGCTTTCTTT. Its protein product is CASTPGQGFPEAFF.

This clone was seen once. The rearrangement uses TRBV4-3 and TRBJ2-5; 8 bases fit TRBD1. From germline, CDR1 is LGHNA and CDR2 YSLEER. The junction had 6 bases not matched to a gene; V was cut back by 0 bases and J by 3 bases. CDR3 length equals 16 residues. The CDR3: CASSQEWTGLKETQYF. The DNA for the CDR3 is TGCGCCAGCAGCCAAGAGTGGACAGGGTTAAAAGAGACCCAGTACTTC.

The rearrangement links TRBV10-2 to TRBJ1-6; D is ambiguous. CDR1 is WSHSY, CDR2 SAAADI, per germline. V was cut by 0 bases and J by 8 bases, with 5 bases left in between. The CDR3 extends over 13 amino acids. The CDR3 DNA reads TGCGCCAGCAGTGAGTCTCTCGATTCACCCCTCCACTTT. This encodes CASSESLDSPLHF.

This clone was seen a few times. This CDR3 reads CASSEGGTGELFF. CDR3 DNA: TGTGCCAGCTCCGAGGGGGGGACCGGGGAGCTGTTTTTT. This rearrangement joins TRBV28 to TRBJ2-2, with a weak D call TRBD2 (7 bases). Germline V gives CDR1 MDHEN, CDR2 SYDVKM. V lost 8 bases, J lost 5 bases, and 12 bases lay in between. The CDR3 is made up of 13 amino acids.

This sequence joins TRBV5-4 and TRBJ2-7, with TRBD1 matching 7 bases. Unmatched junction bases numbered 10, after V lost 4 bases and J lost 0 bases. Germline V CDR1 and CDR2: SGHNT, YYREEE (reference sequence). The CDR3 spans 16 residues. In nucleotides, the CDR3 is TGTGCCAGCAGCCAAAGACCGACAGGGAGCTCCTACGAGCAGTACTTC. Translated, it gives CASSQRPTGSSYEQYF.

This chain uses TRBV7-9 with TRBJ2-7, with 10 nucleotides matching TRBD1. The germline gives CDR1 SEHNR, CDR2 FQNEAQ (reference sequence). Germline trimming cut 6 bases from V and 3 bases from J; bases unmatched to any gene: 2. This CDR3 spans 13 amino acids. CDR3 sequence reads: CASSRTGGYEQYF. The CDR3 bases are TGTGCCAGCAGTCGGACAGGGGGCTACGAGCAGTACTTC.

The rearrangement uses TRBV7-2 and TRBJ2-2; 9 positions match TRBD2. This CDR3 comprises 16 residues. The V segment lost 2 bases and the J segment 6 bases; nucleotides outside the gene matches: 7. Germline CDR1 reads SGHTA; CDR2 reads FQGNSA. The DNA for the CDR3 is TGTGCCAGCAGCTTACAAGGCGGGGGGGTTGCCGGGGAGCTGTTTTTT. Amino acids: CASSLQGGGVAGELFF.

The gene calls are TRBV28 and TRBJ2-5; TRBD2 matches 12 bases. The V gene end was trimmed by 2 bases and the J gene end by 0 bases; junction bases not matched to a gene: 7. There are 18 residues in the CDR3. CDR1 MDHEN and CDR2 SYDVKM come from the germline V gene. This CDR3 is CASSLGSLAGGHQETQYF. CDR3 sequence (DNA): TGTGCCAGCAGTTTAGGGTCGCTAGCGGGAGGGCACCAAGAGACCCAGTACTTC.